The entry that follows covers one T cell receptor (beta chain) sequence. Its antigen specificity is not known. Base-call qualities are not available, and no considerably larger clone is one nucleotide away. Library generation was performed with PCR. Sequencing was carried out with an Illumina HiSeq 2500. TCR libraries were prepared with molecular barcoding, using unique molecular identifiers to normalize TCRbeta repertoire quantification. In-frame beta chains were kept once TCRdb had trimmed the public reads at Q25 with fastp and called clones with MiXCR. Under each unique CDR3 protein, matching rows form one entry showing the most common genes and DNA. The sample table shows approximately 650,000 distinct CDR3 sequences, and over 10% are seen once. The ten largest clones represent around 0.76% of the sample. The sample comes from a study of T-cell reconstitution after alpha-beta-depleted transplantation in children (dated by TCRdb to 2015 to 2016). In terms of the full investigation: Using TCR repertoire profiling, the study followed T-cell immune reconstitution in a quantitative way in children after TCRalphabeta/CD19-depleted allogeneic hematopoietic cell transplantation. The full study reports these points: The apparently early recovery of alphabetaT-cell counts about two months after transplant reportedly depended on only several hundred rapidly expanded clones that came from non-depleted graft cells. In some patients, high TCRbeta diversity at day 60 was attributed to recipient T cells and intrathymic progenitors that had survived conditioning. Over the following months the frequencies of hyperexpanded clones went down, and after one year T-cell counts and TCRbeta diversity were mostly credited to newly produced T cells.

A distance of 9 bases separates the germline ends of V and J, which lose 6 bases and 0 bases respectively. The CDR3 sequence holds 13 residues, the cysteine and phenylalanine included. Only the CDR3 region is kept as DNA, spanning 39 bases read in frame from base 1. From the germline V gene, CDR1 is SQVTM and CDR2 is ANQGSEA. Explained via the paper, the treatment or condition label denotes: allogeneic hematopoietic cell transplantation with graft depleted of TCRalphabeta T cells and CD19 B cells. Transplant recipients were children who received TCRalphabeta/CD19-depleted allogeneic hematopoietic cell grafts.

Material: PBMCs, obtained before TCRalphabeta/CD19-depleted stem cell transplant. This receptor was obtained from a girl aged 2 to 9 with congenital amegakaryocytic thrombocytopenia, due to receive a stem cell transplant. The rearrangement combines TRBV29-1 with TRBJ1-3, with the D gene uncertain. The CDR3 here reads CSVRVSSGNTIYF. DNA sequence: TGCAGCGTCCGAGTGAGCTCTGGAAACACCATATATTTT.